The 14 T cell receptor beta chains below come from one sample, sequenced in a study of cytotoxic CD8 clonotypes in ibrutinib-treated CLL (dated by TCRdb to about 2021). Library preparation used the immunoSEQ multiplex PCR assay. In TCRdb, the immuneACCESS table is reduced to in-frame sequences with V and J assigned. These tables do not hold every clone; where another copy was compared, an unresolved V gene accounts for under half, and the others remain unexplained. Here the sample has 30,000 to 40,000 clones; approximately 69% occur a single time. The top ten clones comprise roughly 25% of the sample. The source was PBMCs, collected before ibrutinib treatment. These receptor sequences come from a human donor with chronic lymphocytic leukemia.

This chain links TRBV12-5 with TRBJ2-5; TRBD2 aligns across 10 bases. The trim removed 5 bases at V and 5 bases at J, leaving 11 bases unmatched. CDR3 length: 16 residues. Germline V gives CDR1 LGHNT, CDR2 FRNRAP. The CDR3: CASGPRASGGAETQYF. DNA for the CDR3: TGTGCTAGTGGTCCTCGTGCTAGCGGGGGAGCGGAGACCCAGTACTTC.

The chain combines TRBV28 with TRBJ2-3; 10 nucleotides agree with TRBD2. The CDR3 length is 16 residues. The V and J ends lost 1 base and 5 bases, in that order; junction bases with no gene match: 6. Per germline, CDR1 MDHEN and CDR2 SYDVKM. In DNA, the CDR3 is TGTGCCAGCAGTTTATTGACTAGCGGGCTGGGAGATACGCAGTATTTT. Translated: CASSLLTSGLGDTQYF.

V and J are TRBV7-6 and TRBJ1-5; 8 nucleotides line up with TRBD1. V shed 5 bases, J shed 6 bases, and the junction held 9 bases outside the gene matches. The germline V gene encodes CDR1 SGHVS and CDR2 FNYEAQ. This CDR3 comprises 15 residues. Written as DNA, the CDR3 is TGTGCCAGCAGCGCACTCCAGGGGGCAGCTCAGCCCCAGCATTTT. Translated: CASSALQGAAQPQHF.

This clone showed up just once. This chain links TRBV9 with TRBJ2-3; D might be TRBD2 (5 bases). Per the germline V gene, CDR1 is SGDLS and CDR2 is YYNGEE. V was shortened by 3 bases and J by 4 bases, with 18 bases between the two germline ends. This CDR3 contains 16 residues. The CDR3, as DNA: TGTGCCAGCAGCGCCCCCTTGGGGATGGGAGCAGATACGCAGTATTTT. Amino acids: CASSAPLGMGADTQYF.

The chain is built from TRBV11-2 and TRBJ2-5; D is undetermined. Per the germline V gene, CDR1 is SGHAT and CDR2 is FQNNGV. Trimming shortened V by 7 bases and J by 2 bases, and 14 bases separated the two germline ends. This CDR3 has 14 residues. Here the CDR3 DNA reads TGTGCCAGCACCCCAGACACCTCACAAGAGACCCAGTACTTC. This translates into CASTPDTSQETQYF.

This rearrangement joins TRBV11-3 to TRBJ1-1; D call uncertain. Germline V gene sequence: CDR1 SGHNT, CDR2 YENEEA. The CDR3 runs 11 residues. V was pared by 1 base and J by 8 bases, with 5 bases between. Here the CDR3 DNA reads TGTGCCAGCAGCTTAGCGATCGAAGCTTTCTTT. It encodes CASSLAIEAFF.

The chain joins TRBV9 to TRBJ2-7; TRBD2 might be the D (5 bases). V lost 0 bases and J 0 bases, leaving 10 bases between the germline ends. Germline lookup yields CDR1 SGDLS and CDR2 YYNGEE. This CDR3 contains 15 residues. CDR3 coding DNA: TGTGCCAGCAGCGTAGACGGGGTTAGCTCCTACGAGCAGTACTTC. As protein: CASSVDGVSSYEQYF. Looking up the rest from reference TRBV9 and TRBJ2-7 gives the full variable domain: DSGVTQTPKHLITATGQRVTLRCSPRSGDLSVYWYQQSLDQGLQFLIQYYNGEERAKGNILERFSAQQFPDLHSELNLSSLELGDSALYFCASSVDGVSSYEQYFGPGTRLTVT.

This clone was seen a single time. This rearrangement joins TRBV19 to TRBJ1-2; D uncertain. The CDR3 contains 14 residues. Germline V gene lookup returns CDR1 LNHDA and CDR2 SQIVND (reference sequence). The germline V and J ends were trimmed by 7 bases and 0 bases, with 12 bases remaining between them. CDR3 DNA sequence: TGTGCCAGTACCCTCCTTCATGCTAACTATGGCTACACCTTC. Translated: CASTLLHANYGYTF.

The V gene is TRBV9, the J gene TRBJ2-5; perhaps TRBD1 as D (5 bases). The CDR3 is 16 residues long. CDR1 and CDR2 from the germline V gene are SGDLS and YYNGEE. The V end was cut by 0 bases, the J end by 5 bases, with 17 bases between. The CDR3 spells CASSVGGETARETQYF. CDR3 nucleotide sequence: TGTGCCAGCAGCGTAGGGGGTGAGACAGCTCGGGAGACCCAGTACTTC. Full variable domain (missing parts from reference TRBV9 and TRBJ2-5): DSGVTQTPKHLITATGQRVTLRCSPRSGDLSVYWYQQSLDQGLQFLIQYYNGEERAKGNILERFSAQQFPDLHSELNLSSLELGDSALYFCASSVGGETARETQYFGPGTRLLVL.

The chain joins TRBV4-2 to TRBJ1-5; tentatively, D is TRBD1 (5 bases). From germline, CDR1 is LGHNA and CDR2 YNFKEQ. This CDR3 spans 16 amino acids. V was clipped by 0 bases and J by 0 bases, with 9 bases between them. The CDR3 sequence: CASSQEQGISNQPQHF. For the CDR3, the DNA is TGTGCCAGCAGCCAAGAGCAGGGAATTAGCAATCAGCCCCAGCATTTT.

The V and J genes are TRBV28 and TRBJ2-7, with 9 positions matching TRBD1. Germline CDR1 reads MDHEN; CDR2 reads SYDVKM. Losses at the gene ends were 5 bases for V and 2 bases for J; bases not matched to a gene: 7. The CDR3 spans 15 residues. The DNA for the CDR3 is TGTGCCAGCAGTCCCCCGGGACAGGGAACCTACGAGCAGTACTTC. This codes for CASSPPGQGTYEQYF. Based on the CDR3 plus reference TRBV28 and TRBJ2-7, the full variable domain is DVKVTQSSRYLVKRTGEKVFLECVQDMDHENMFWYRQDPGLGLRLIYFSYDVKMKEKGDIPEGYSVSREKKERFSLILESASTNQTSMYLCASSPPGQGTYEQYFGPGTRLTVT.

This chain uses TRBV2 with TRBJ2-3, with 12 bases identical to TRBD2. The CDR3 totals 16 residues. Germline V gives CDR1 SNHLY, CDR2 FYNNEI. Unmatched junction bases numbered 7, after V lost 5 bases and J lost 4 bases. CDR3 nucleotide sequence: TGTGCCAGCAGTACCCCTAGCGGGGGGGCCTCAGATACGCAGTATTTT. It specifies CASSTPSGGASDTQYF.

The chain has TRBV19 and TRBJ2-6, with D unclear. With 6 bases removed from V and 4 bases from J, the gap between germline ends came to 4 bases. The CDR3 is made up of 12 amino acids. The germline V gene encodes CDR1 LNHDA and CDR2 SQIVND (reference sequence). The CDR3 reads CASRAGANVLTF. CDR3 coding DNA: TGTGCCAGTAGGGCGGGGGCCAACGTCCTGACTTTC.

CDR3 in DNA: TGTGCCAGCAGCCCGGGGCGACCTTTGGATACGCAGTATTTT. Protein sequence: CASSPGRPLDTQYF. The chain uses TRBV11-3 and TRBJ2-3, with D possibly called TRBD1 or TRBD2 (5 bases each). Germline V gene lookup returns CDR1 SGHNT and CDR2 YENEEA. Trimming stripped 5 bases from V and 6 bases from J, with 15 bases between. The CDR3 is made up of 14 amino acids.